This is a list of T cell receptor beta chains from one sample in a study of T-cell reconstitution after alpha-beta-depleted transplantation in children. TCRdb analysed the PCR reads with MiXCR anew, one entry per CDR3 protein. The table has 200,000 to 300,000 distinct CDR3 sequences, 20% to 30% seen once. Here the sequenced sample was PBMCs, taken before TCRalphabeta/CD19-depleted stem cell transplant. These receptor sequences come from a girl between 2 and 10 years old with Fanconi anemia, due to receive a stem cell transplant. Both conserved end residues are part of each CDR3. A D gene is named only where the DNA matches it firmly. Clone size is shown for a subset of rows, as once, few, many or a class of expanded clone.

v_call: TRBV29-1; clone_size: .; d_call: .; j_call: TRBJ1-2; cdr3_aa: CSVRMSTGLYGYTF; cdr3_nt: TGCAGCGTTAGGATGTCGACAGGTCTCTATGGCTACACCTTC
v_call: TRBV4-2; clone_size: .; d_call: .; j_call: TRBJ2-3; cdr3_aa: CASSRERLGNSGVTQYF; cdr3_nt: TGTGCCAGCAGTAGAGAGCGTCTGGGGAACTCAGGGGTTACGCAGTATTTT
v_call: TRBV5-1; clone_size: .; d_call: .; j_call: TRBJ2-7; cdr3_aa: CASSGDGRFYEQYF; cdr3_nt: TGCGCCAGCAGCGGCGACGGAAGATTCTACGAGCAGTACTTC
v_call: TRBV25-1; clone_size: few; d_call: .; j_call: TRBJ2-5; cdr3_aa: CASSEYREQETQYF; cdr3_nt: TGTGCCAGCAGTGAGTACAGGGAACAAGAGACCCAGTACTTC
v_call: TRBV7-2; clone_size: .; d_call: .; j_call: TRBJ1-5; cdr3_aa: CASSLVGDSNQPQHF; cdr3_nt: TGTGCCAGCAGCTTAGTCGGAGATAGCAATCAGCCCCAGCATTTT
v_call: TRBV12-3/TRBV12-4; clone_size: .; d_call: TRBD1; j_call: TRBJ2-6; cdr3_aa: CASSFGTDSGANVLTF; cdr3_nt: TGTGCCAGCAGTTTCGGGACAGACTCTGGGGCCAACGTCCTGACTTTC
v_call: TRBV15; clone_size: many; d_call: TRBD1; j_call: TRBJ2-2; cdr3_aa: CATSSQGTGYGELFF; cdr3_nt: TGTGCCACCAGCAGCCAAGGGACAGGGTACGGGGAGCTGTTTTTT
v_call: TRBV28; clone_size: .; d_call: .; j_call: TRBJ2-3; cdr3_aa: CASSVADSTDTQYF; cdr3_nt: TGTGCCAGCAGTGTGGCGGATAGCACAGATACGCAGTATTTT
v_call: TRBV7-6; clone_size: many; d_call: TRBD1; j_call: TRBJ1-5; cdr3_aa: CASSLGGQQPQHF; cdr3_nt: TGTGCCAGCAGCTTAGGGGGACAGCAGCCCCAGCATTTT
v_call: TRBV10-3; clone_size: .; d_call: TRBD1; j_call: TRBJ1-5; cdr3_aa: CAISESTGDNQPQHF; cdr3_nt: TGTGCCATCAGTGAGTCGACAGGGGACAATCAGCCCCAGCATTTT
v_call: TRBV21-1; clone_size: .; d_call: .; j_call: TRBJ2-1; cdr3_aa: CASSKRESRNEQFF; cdr3_nt: TGTGCCAGCAGCAAAAGAGAGTCTCGGAATGAGCAGTTCTTC
v_call: TRBV7-7; clone_size: many; d_call: .; j_call: TRBJ2-5; cdr3_aa: CASSFEFRRGETQYF; cdr3_nt: TGTGCCAGCAGCTTTGAATTCCGTCGCGGAGAGACCCAGTACTTC
v_call: TRBV20-1; clone_size: .; d_call: TRBD1; j_call: TRBJ2-7; cdr3_aa: CSAERQTGAPDEQYF; cdr3_nt: TGCAGTGCTGAACGACAAACAGGGGCACCAGACGAGCAGTACTTC
v_call: TRBV29-1; clone_size: many; d_call: .; j_call: TRBJ2-7; cdr3_aa: CSVGSRDEQYF; cdr3_nt: TGCAGCGTTGGAAGCAGGGACGAGCAGTACTTC
v_call: TRBV2; clone_size: .; d_call: .; j_call: TRBJ2-3; cdr3_aa: CASSGSYGTDTQYF; cdr3_nt: TGTGCCAGCAGCGGTAGCTACGGCACAGATACGCAGTATTTT
v_call: TRBV12-3/TRBV12-4; clone_size: many; d_call: TRBD2; j_call: TRBJ2-1; cdr3_aa: CASSPRGLSSIGEQFF; cdr3_nt: TGTGCCAGCAGTCCGCGGGGACTATCGTCCATAGGGGAGCAGTTCTTC
v_call: TRBV20-1; clone_size: .; d_call: .; j_call: TRBJ2-7; cdr3_aa: CSATFPSSYEQYF; cdr3_nt: TGCAGTGCTACTTTCCCGAGCTCCTACGAGCAGTACTTC
v_call: TRBV20-1; clone_size: few; d_call: TRBD2; j_call: TRBJ2-7; cdr3_aa: CSASQLAGGGEQYF; cdr3_nt: TGCAGTGCTAGTCAGTTAGCGGGAGGAGGCGAGCAGTACTTC
v_call: TRBV20-1; clone_size: .; d_call: .; j_call: TRBJ1-1; cdr3_aa: CSASPRIRRAEAFF; cdr3_nt: TGCAGTGCTAGCCCTCGAATTCGACGGGCTGAAGCTTTCTTT
v_call: TRBV29-1; clone_size: .; d_call: TRBD1; j_call: TRBJ2-7; cdr3_aa: CSGGTGGEQYF; cdr3_nt: TGCAGCGGGGGGACAGGAGGGGAGCAGTACTTC
v_call: TRBV6-1; clone_size: many; d_call: .; j_call: TRBJ1-5; cdr3_aa: CASKFRPSFTNQPQHF; cdr3_nt: TGTGCCAGCAAATTCAGGCCTTCCTTCACAAATCAGCCCCAGCATTTT
v_call: TRBV29-1; clone_size: .; d_call: TRBD1; j_call: TRBJ2-7; cdr3_aa: CSVVGQGPREIYEQYF; cdr3_nt: TGCAGCGTTGTAGGACAGGGTCCTCGAGAAATCTACGAGCAGTACTTC
v_call: TRBV29-1; clone_size: few; d_call: .; j_call: TRBJ1-1; cdr3_aa: CSVDRDLGTEAFF; cdr3_nt: TGCAGCGTCGACCGGGACCTGGGCACTGAAGCTTTCTTT
v_call: TRBV27; clone_size: many; d_call: TRBD2; j_call: TRBJ2-1; cdr3_aa: CASSPATLAGVPQEQFF; cdr3_nt: TGTGCCAGCAGTCCTGCTACTCTAGCGGGAGTCCCCCAGGAGCAGTTCTTC
v_call: TRBV7-7; clone_size: few; d_call: .; j_call: TRBJ2-1; cdr3_aa: CASSLGPQDNEQFF; cdr3_nt: TGTGCCAGCAGCTTAGGCCCCCAGGACAATGAGCAGTTCTTC
v_call: TRBV29-1; clone_size: many; d_call: .; j_call: TRBJ1-2; cdr3_aa: CSVDYGDGYTF; cdr3_nt: TGCAGCGTTGACTACGGGGATGGCTACACCTTC
v_call: TRBV11-2; clone_size: .; d_call: TRBD2; j_call: TRBJ2-1; cdr3_aa: CASSIRLAGGLGHNEQFF; cdr3_nt: TGTGCCAGCAGCATCAGACTAGCGGGGGGCCTGGGGCACAATGAGCAGTTCTTC
v_call: TRBV25-1; clone_size: few; d_call: .; j_call: TRBJ2-1; cdr3_aa: CASSVGGAGSSWQFF; cdr3_nt: TGTGCCAGCAGTGTTGGAGGGGCGGGATCAAGTTGGCAGTTCTTC
v_call: TRBV20-1; clone_size: .; d_call: TRBD1; j_call: TRBJ1-5; cdr3_aa: CSATDRGLQPQHF; cdr3_nt: TGCAGTGCCACCGACAGGGGGCTTCAGCCCCAGCATTTT
v_call: TRBV20-1; clone_size: .; d_call: .; j_call: TRBJ2-5; cdr3_aa: CSALLSGGETQYF; cdr3_nt: TGCAGTGCCCTTCTTAGCGGAGGGGAGACCCAGTACTTC
v_call: TRBV29-1; clone_size: many; d_call: TRBD2; j_call: TRBJ2-3; cdr3_aa: CSVLLAGDGTDTQYF; cdr3_nt: TGCAGCGTTTTACTAGCGGGAGATGGTACAGATACGCAGTATTTT
v_call: TRBV12-3/TRBV12-4; clone_size: many; d_call: TRBD1; j_call: TRBJ2-1; cdr3_aa: CASTPTGPDNEQFF; cdr3_nt: TGTGCCAGCACCCCGACAGGGCCCGACAATGAGCAGTTCTTC
v_call: TRBV28; clone_size: many; d_call: .; j_call: TRBJ2-7; cdr3_aa: CASRRAGSLYEQYF; cdr3_nt: TGTGCCAGCAGGAGAGCGGGCTCCCTCTACGAGCAGTACTTC
v_call: TRBV5-5; clone_size: .; d_call: .; j_call: TRBJ2-3; cdr3_aa: CASSFPSGQPTQYF; cdr3_nt: TGTGCCAGCAGCTTCCCTTCGGGACAACCAACGCAGTATTTT